This paragraph covers one TCR beta chain sequence. Clones were read by immunoSEQ multiplex PCR, and TCRdb kept only the in-frame ones, dropping some. This sample has a few hundred thousand clones, with 85% to 90% found just once. This sample was taken from a study of blood T cell repertoires in COVID-19. Across the study: Acute and convalescent COVID-19 samples came from the United States, Italy and Spain. In each case, the material was cDNA or gDNA derived from T cells, B-cell-depleted T cells, or PBMCs.

Individuals drawn from 24 US areas were about 18 to 100 years old. V lost 0 bases and J 0 bases, leaving 7 bases between the germline ends. Germline CDR1 GTSNPN, CDR2 SVGIG (reference sequence). CDR3 size: 14 residues. Sequenced sample: PBMCs or T cells enriched from blood (not recorded which). The V call is TRBV30, the J call TRBJ2-3; no firm D call. The source is a woman in her late teens or twenties with acute COVID-19. CDR3 loop: CAWSVRVSTDTQYF. The DNA for the CDR3 is TGTGCCTGGAGTGTACGGGTTAGCACAGATACGCAGTATTTT.